These 14 T cell receptor beta chains were all obtained from the same sample, sequenced in a study of blood T cell repertoires in COVID-19. Method: immunoSEQ multiplex PCR; TCRdb's copy keeps in-frame clones and lacks some. The sample records roughly 140,000 clones, roughly 79% being singletons. Sequences were obtained from peripheral blood. The receptors originated from a man aged 50-59 years with active or convalescent COVID-19.

This clone was observed once. The chain has TRBV4-1 and TRBJ2-5, with D possibly TRBD2 on 6 matching bases. CDR1 is MGHRA and CDR2 is YSYEKL in the germline V gene. The germline V and J ends were trimmed by 5 bases and 2 bases, with 21 bases remaining between them. The CDR3 consists of 17 residues. Here the CDR3 reads CASSLALARSGQETQYF. The CDR3 DNA reads as TGCGCCAGCAGCTTAGCGCTAGCGAGAAGCGGACAAGAGACCCAGTACTTC.

The rearrangement links TRBV5-1 to TRBJ1-1, with D unclear. Germline-derived CDR1 and CDR2 are SGHRS and YFSETQ. The CDR3 runs to 14 residues. V was shortened by 6 bases and J by 5 bases, with 17 bases between the two germline ends. CDR3 in amino acids: CASTQGGFGTEAFF. In DNA form, the CDR3 reads TGCGCCAGCACCCAAGGAGGGTTTGGGACTGAAGCTTTCTTT.

This clone was found a few times. The J gene is TRBJ2-3, the V gene TRBV3-1 (or the pseudogene TRBV3-2), with TRBD2 matching over 9 bases. V was clipped by 0 bases and J by 4 bases; unmatched bases: 5. Germline V gene sequence: CDR1 LGHDT, CDR2 YNNKEL (reference sequence). CDR3 length equals 16 residues. The CDR3 DNA reads as TGTGCCAGCAGCCAAGATGTAGCGGGAGCGGCAGATACGCAGTATTTT. Its translation is CASSQDVAGAADTQYF.

The chain has TRBV9 and TRBJ2-1; D unresolved. CDR1 and CDR2 from the germline V gene are SGDLS and YYNGEE. The CDR3 runs 13 residues. V was cut by 1 base and J by 7 bases, with 9 bases left in between. CDR3 DNA sequence: TGTGCCAGCAGCGTATCTCTGAGGAATGAGCAGTTCTTC. This translates into CASSVSLRNEQFF.

The V and J genes are TRBV5-1 and TRBJ1-2; TRBD1 aligns across 8 bases. The CDR3 loop spans 14 amino acids. Germline CDR1 SGHRS, CDR2 YFSETQ. V lost 1 base, J lost 8 bases, and 7 bases stayed unmatched. Here the CDR3 reads CASSLNTGGGGYTF. The CDR3 DNA follows: TGCGCCAGCAGCTTGAATACAGGGGGTGGCGGCTACACCTTC. The entire variable domain, with the rest obtained from reference TRBV5-1 and TRBJ1-2, is as follows: KAGVTQTPRYLIKTRGQQVTLSCSPISGHRSVSWYQQTPGQGLQFLFEYFSETQRNKGNFPGRFSGRQFSNSRSEMNVSTLELGDSALYLCASSLNTGGGGYTFGSGTRLTVV.

V usage is TRBV2 and J usage is TRBJ1-5; D might be TRBD1 (5 bases). V was shortened by 5 bases and J by 1 base, with 12 bases between the two germline ends. This CDR3 has 15 residues. Looked up from germline, CDR1 is SNHLY and CDR2 is FYNNEI. The CDR3 DNA reads as TGTGCCAGCAGTCGGGGGGTGGCGAGCAATCAGCCCCAGCATTTT. Residues: CASSRGVASNQPQHF. The variable domain in full, completed from reference TRBV2 and TRBJ1-5, reads EPEVTQTPSHQVTQMGQEVILRCVPISNHLYFYWYRQILGQKVEFLVSFYNNEISEKSEIFDDQFSVERPDGSNFTLKIRSTKLEDSAMYFCASSRGVASNQPQHFGDGTRLSIL.

The V call is TRBV6-5, the J call TRBJ1-3; TRBD1 is a possible D gene (5 bases). With 0 bases removed from V and 7 bases from J, the gap between germline ends came to 13 bases. The CDR3 consists of 15 residues. Looked up from germline, CDR1 is MNHEY and CDR2 is SVGAGI. The chain's CDR3 is CASSYSGPFWNTIYF. CDR3 coding DNA: TGTGCCAGCAGTTACTCGGGGCCGTTCTGGAACACCATATATTTT.

The chain is built from TRBV6-1 and TRBJ1-2, with D perhaps matching TRBD1 (5 bases). V shed 1 base and J shed 8 bases, with 8 bases lying between them. Germline values: CDR1 MNHNS, CDR2 SASEGT. The CDR3 loop spans 12 amino acids. CDR3: CASSEVGGGYTF. The DNA for the CDR3 is TGTGCCAGCAGTGAAGTGGGGGGAGGCTACACCTTC.

The chain couples TRBV30 to TRBJ1-3, with TRBD1 matching 12 bases. CDR1 is GTSNPN and CDR2 is SVGIG in the germline V gene (reference sequence). The J segment lost 6 bases and the V segment lost 5 bases, leaving 2 bases of the junction unmatched. CDR3 size: 13 residues. Here the CDR3 reads CAWGTGGVNTIYF. CDR3 DNA: TGTGCCTGGGGGACAGGGGGCGTAAACACCATATATTTT. The full variable domain, with the rest looked up from reference TRBV30 and TRBJ1-3, is SQTIHQWPATLVQPVGSPLSLECTVEGTSNPNLYWYRQAAGRGLQLLFYSVGIGQISSEVPQNLSASRPQDRQFILSSKKLLLSDSGFYLCAWGTGGVNTIYFGEGSWLTVV.

This chain links TRBV10-3 with TRBJ2-7, with TRBD2 matching over 15 bases. Germline trimming cut 7 bases from V and 2 bases from J; bases unmatched to any gene: 6. This CDR3 has 16 amino acids. CDR1 and CDR2 (germline): ENHRY, SYGVKD. This CDR3 reads CAIMGTSGRWTYEQYF. In nucleotides, the CDR3 is TGTGCCATCATGGGGACTAGCGGGAGGTGGACCTACGAGCAGTACTTC.

The chain combines TRBV5-1 with TRBJ2-2; possibly TRBD1 for D (7 bases). With 4 bases removed from V and 0 bases from J, the gap between germline ends came to 10 bases. CDR3 length: 15 residues. Germline V gene data show CDR1 as SGHRS and CDR2 as YFSETQ. The CDR3 DNA reads as TGCGCCAGCAGCGCGGGGACAGCGAACACCGGGGAGCTGTTTTTT. Protein: CASSAGTANTGELFF.

The chain links TRBV28 to TRBJ2-5, with D unresolved. The CDR3 totals 11 residues. CDR1 and CDR2 from the germline V gene are MDHEN and SYDVKM. Trimming left V 3 bases short and J 7 bases short, with 6 bases between. For the CDR3, the DNA is TGTGCCAGCAGTTTCCCGGGGACCCAGTACTTC. Translating gives CASSFPGTQYF.

This clone has a handful of counts. The gene calls are TRBV9 and TRBJ1-3, with D possibly matching TRBD1 (5 bases). Germline CDR1 is SGDLS and CDR2 is YYNGEE. V was trimmed by 0 bases and J by 0 bases, leaving 10 bases between them. The CDR3 runs 16 residues. The CDR3 is CASSVDPQVSGNTIYF. The CDR3 DNA follows: TGTGCCAGCAGCGTAGATCCACAGGTCTCTGGAAACACCATATATTTT.

The CDR3 spells CASSFPARGYEQYF. CDR3 DNA sequence: TGCGCCAGCAGCTTCCCAGCCAGGGGCTACGAGCAGTACTTC. This chain uses TRBV5-1 with TRBJ2-7; TRBD1 might be the D (6 bases). V lost 2 bases, J lost 3 bases, and 12 bases lay in between. This CDR3 comprises 14 residues. Germline CDR1 reads SGHRS; CDR2 reads YFSETQ.